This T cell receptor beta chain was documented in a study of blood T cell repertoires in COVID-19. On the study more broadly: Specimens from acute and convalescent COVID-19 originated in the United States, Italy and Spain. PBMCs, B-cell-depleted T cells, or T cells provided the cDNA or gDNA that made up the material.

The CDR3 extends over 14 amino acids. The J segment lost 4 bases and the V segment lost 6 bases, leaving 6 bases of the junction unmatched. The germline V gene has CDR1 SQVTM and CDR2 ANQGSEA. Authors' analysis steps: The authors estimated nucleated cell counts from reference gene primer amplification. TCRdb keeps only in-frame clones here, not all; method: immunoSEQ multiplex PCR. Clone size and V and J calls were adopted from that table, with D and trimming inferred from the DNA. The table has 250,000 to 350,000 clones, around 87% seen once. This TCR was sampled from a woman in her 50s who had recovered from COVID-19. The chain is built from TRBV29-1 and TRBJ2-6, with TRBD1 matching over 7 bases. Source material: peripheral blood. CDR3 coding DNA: TGCAGCGTAAAGACAGGGAAGGGGGCCAACGTCCTGACTTTC. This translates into CSVKTGKGANVLTF.